The following is a TCR beta chain sequence with its context. The data derive from a study of PD-1 blockade in mismatch repair-deficient tumors. The V end lost 6 bases, the J end lost 7 bases, and 15 bases lay between the germline ends. This CDR3 spans 14 amino acids. Germline V gene data show CDR1 as SNHLY and CDR2 as FYNNEI. Assay: immunoSEQ multiplex PCR; the TCRdb copy retains only in-frame clones and omits some. The sample yields around 100,000 clones, 65% to 80% seen once. Sample: peripheral blood, taken more than 58 weeks after starting pembrolizumab. The source is an adult with mismatch repair-deficient cancer. The chain joins TRBV2 to TRBJ1-4, with D possibly being TRBD1 (5 bases). CDR3 in DNA: TGTGCCAGCAGAGAAACCGTAACAGGTGAAAAACTGTTTTTT. As protein: CASRETVTGEKLFF.